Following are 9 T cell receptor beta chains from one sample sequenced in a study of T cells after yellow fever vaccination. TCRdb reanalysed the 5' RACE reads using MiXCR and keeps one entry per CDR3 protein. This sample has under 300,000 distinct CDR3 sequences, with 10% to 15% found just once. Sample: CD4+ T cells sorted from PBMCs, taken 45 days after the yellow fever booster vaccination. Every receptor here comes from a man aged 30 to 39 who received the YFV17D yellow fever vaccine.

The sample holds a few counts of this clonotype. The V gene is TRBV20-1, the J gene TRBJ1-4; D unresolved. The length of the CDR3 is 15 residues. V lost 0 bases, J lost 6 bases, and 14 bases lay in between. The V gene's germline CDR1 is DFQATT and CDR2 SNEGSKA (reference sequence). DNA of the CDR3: TGCAGTGCTAGAGATTTCGGAGGGCGCGATGAAAAACTGTTTTTT. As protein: CSARDFGGRDEKLFF.

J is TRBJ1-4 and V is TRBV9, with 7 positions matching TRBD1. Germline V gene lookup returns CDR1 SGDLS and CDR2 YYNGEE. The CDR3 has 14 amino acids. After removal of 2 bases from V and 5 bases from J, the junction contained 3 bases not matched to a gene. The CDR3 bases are TGTGCCAGCAGCGTTGGGACAGTCAATGAAAAACTGTTTTTT. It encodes CASSVGTVNEKLFF.

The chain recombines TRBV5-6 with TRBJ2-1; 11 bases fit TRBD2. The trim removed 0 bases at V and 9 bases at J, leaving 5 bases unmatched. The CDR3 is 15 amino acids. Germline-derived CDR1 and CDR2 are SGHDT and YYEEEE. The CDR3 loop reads CASSLVLAGVSEQFF. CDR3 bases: TGTGCCAGCAGCTTGGTACTAGCGGGAGTCAGTGAGCAGTTCTTC. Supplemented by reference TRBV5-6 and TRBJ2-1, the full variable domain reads DAGVTQSPTHLIKTRGQQVTLRCSPKSGHDTVSWYQQALGQGPQFIFQYYEEEERQRGNFPDRFSGHQFPNYSSELNVNALLLGDSALYLCASSLVLAGVSEQFFGPGTRLTVL.

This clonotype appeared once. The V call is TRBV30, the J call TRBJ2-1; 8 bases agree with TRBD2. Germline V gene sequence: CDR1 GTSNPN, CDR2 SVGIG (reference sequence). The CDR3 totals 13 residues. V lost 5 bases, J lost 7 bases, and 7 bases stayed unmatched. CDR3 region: CAWRNREGNEQFF. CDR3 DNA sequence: TGTGCCTGGCGTAATCGGGAGGGGAATGAGCAGTTCTTC.

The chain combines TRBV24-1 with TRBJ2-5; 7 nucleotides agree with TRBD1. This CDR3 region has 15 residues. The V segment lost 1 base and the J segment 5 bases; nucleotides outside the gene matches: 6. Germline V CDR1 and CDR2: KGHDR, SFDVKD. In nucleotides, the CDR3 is TGTGCCACCAGTGATTTCACAGGGGTGGGGGAGACCCAGTACTTC. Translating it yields CATSDFTGVGETQYF.

The CDR3 loop is CAWSPDTNNEQFF. CDR3 DNA: TGTGCCTGGAGCCCGGACACAAACAATGAGCAGTTCTTC. V and J are TRBV30 and TRBJ2-1, with D possibly being TRBD1 (5 bases). From germline, CDR1 is GTSNPN and CDR2 SVGIG (reference sequence). V was clipped by 3 bases and J by 5 bases, with 11 bases between them. The CDR3 runs 13 residues.

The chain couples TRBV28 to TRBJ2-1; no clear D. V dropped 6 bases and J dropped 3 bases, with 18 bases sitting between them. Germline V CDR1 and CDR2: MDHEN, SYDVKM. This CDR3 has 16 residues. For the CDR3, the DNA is TGTGCCAGCAGACCGACGGACGCTGTGAACTACAATGAGCAGTTCTTC. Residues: CASRPTDAVNYNEQFF.

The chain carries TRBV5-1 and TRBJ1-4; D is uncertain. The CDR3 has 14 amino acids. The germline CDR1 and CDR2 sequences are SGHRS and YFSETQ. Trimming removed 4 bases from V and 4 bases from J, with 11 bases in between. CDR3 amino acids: CASSQDGLNEKLFF. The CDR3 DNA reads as TGCGCCAGCAGCCAGGACGGACTTAATGAAAAACTGTTTTTT.

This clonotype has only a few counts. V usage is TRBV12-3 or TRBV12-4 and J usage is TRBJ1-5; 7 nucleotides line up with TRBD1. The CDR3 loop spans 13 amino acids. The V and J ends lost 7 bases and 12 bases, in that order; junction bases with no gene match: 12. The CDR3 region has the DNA TGTGCCAGCAACTCGGGGGGACAGACCAGCCAGCATTTT. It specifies CASNSGGQTSQHF.